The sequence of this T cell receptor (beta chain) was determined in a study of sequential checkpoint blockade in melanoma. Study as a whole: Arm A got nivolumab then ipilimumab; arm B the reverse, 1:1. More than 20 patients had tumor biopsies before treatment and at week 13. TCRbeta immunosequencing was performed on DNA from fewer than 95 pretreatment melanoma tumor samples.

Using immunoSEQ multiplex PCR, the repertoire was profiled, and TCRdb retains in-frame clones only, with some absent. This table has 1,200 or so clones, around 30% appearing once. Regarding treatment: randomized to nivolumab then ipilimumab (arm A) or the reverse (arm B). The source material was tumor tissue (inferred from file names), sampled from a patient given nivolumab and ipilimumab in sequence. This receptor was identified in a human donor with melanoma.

The CDR3 DNA follows: TGTGCTAGTGGGCCGGATGGGGGGCCGGAGACCCAGTACTTC. It translates to CASGPDGGPETQYF. The chain is built from TRBV12-5 and TRBJ2-5, with D possibly being TRBD1 or TRBD2 (6 bases each). Germline loops: CDR1 LGHNT, CDR2 FRNRAP. Between the trimmed V and J ends, which lost 6 bases and 5 bases, there was a span of 16 bases. The CDR3 covers 14 residues.